This T cell receptor beta chain was recorded in a study of cytomegalovirus exposure and HLA in healthy donors listed by TCRdb under 2017. A note on the overall study: According to an earlier analysis of around 600 of the donors, roughly 180 million T cells yielded 90 million to 140 million unique TCR beta sequences and more than 250 Gb of sequence data. Every discovery cohort repertoire had been produced on one sequencing platform. The number of donors typed differed by locus, with about 629-640 for A, B, C, DRB1 and DQB1, 522 for DQA1, approximately 570 for DPA1, and over 400 for DPB1. Both class I and class II loci were covered by HLA typing, at four-digit resolution. Of the roughly 420 genotyped donors, 75% to 85% were placed in the genetic ancestry cluster associated with self-reported Caucasian donors. The study used immunosequencing to profile the T cell repertoires of approximately 690 subjects and linked those repertoires to cytomegalovirus serostatus. The study aimed to test whether signatures of past pathogen exposure could be identified by cataloging public T cell receptors. A separate validation cohort of roughly 130 different subjects was used in addition to the 666-subject first cohort. An early release that covered roughly 600 HLA-typed donors contained approximately 300 gigabases of sequencing data and 85 million to 100 million unique TCR sequences. Genome-wide SNP genotypes for about 55% of the 666 donors were used in a later genetic analysis, which treated that subset as a discovery cohort. To decide whether each TCR beta V gene segment behaved as functional or pseudogenic, an earlier analysis of fewer than 750 of the donors relied on high-throughput TCR beta sequencing. Donor age, sex, ethnicity and CMV serostatus were compiled together with the repertoire data. Rather than using new phenotypic data, the later analysis identified candidate immune exposures from TCR beta sequences and from how often those sequences occurred across donors. Roughly 5 DR-DQ haplotypes were treated as single units for association and clustering because of strong linkage in the cohort. In a later analysis, previously published TCR beta repertoires from fewer than 750 donors were re-analyzed and high-resolution HLA genotyping was added so that TCR occurrence patterns could be studied. To predict cytomegalovirus infection status, the study combined high-throughput TCR immunosequencing, statistical association of individual TCRs with disease status, and machine learning. Across 300 to 500 genotyped donors of the cohort, an average of approximately 220,000 unique TCR beta nucleotide sequences per donor were sequenced, and approximately 17% of those sequences were non-productive. General findings and caveats noted by the study authors: In a later genetic analysis, fewer N-insertions in productive TCRs were reported among donors in an Asian-associated ancestry cluster than the roughly 700-donor mean. When HLA alleles, especially DR and DQ, strongly co-occurred, TCR associations were difficult to assign to individual alleles. Most TCR sequences were seen in very few donors, while some public TCRs were found in many individuals. The earlier analysis of approximately 560 of the donors excluded roughly 16 rarely observed V segments, including chromosome 9 orphons, because counts were too low. Most CMV-associated TCR beta chains appeared to be HLA-restricted in a later analysis, and the HLA associations seemed to be driven largely by CMV exposure. Sequencing depth was assumed to be roughly uniform across donors in the presence/absence analyses, though that assumption may not hold. In a later analysis, 15,000 to 20,000 TCR beta sequences were associated with specific HLA alleles at a false discovery rate of 0.05. Linkage disequilibrium might explain the correlated functional status among segregating V segments, but an unknown experimental factor could not be excluded. HLA typing was unavailable for some donors at each locus, so association tests used only the typed subset. The study listed 164 TCR beta chains as associated with cytomegalovirus. In a later analysis, the rate of TCR association differed among HLA loci, with DRB1 alleles having the most associated TCRs and HLA-C alleles having the fewest. In vitro tests confirmed that three of the cytomegalovirus-associated TCR beta chains recognize cytomegalovirus antigens. In a later analysis, HLA-associated TCR beta chains were found to be more clonally expanded and to have lower generation probabilities than equally common non-associated chains. In a later analysis, several top co-occurrence clusters were reported to appear linked to parvovirus B19, influenza, CMV and Epstein-Barr virus. The sequencing pipeline was judged likely to have produced a cluster of highly shared sequence variants as a technical artifact. The classifier was reported to diagnose cytomegalovirus status with high specificity and sensitivity in both the original and validation cohorts. The authors suggested that the approach could potentially be extended to other disease states and immunological phenotypes. V-gene and J-gene trimming of TCR beta chains was associated with a missense DCLRE1C variant in a later genetic analysis, and the association was replicated in an independent cohort. A further reported finding was that TCR beta sequences accurately predicted the HLA-A and HLA-B alleles for most subjects in the first cohort. Broadly in line with IMGT annotations, most TCR beta V segments showed up in productive rearrangements about 87% or about 30% of the time in an earlier analysis of around 550 of the donors. CMV serostatus was the only immune exposure information available for the cohort. The cohort was sequenced for TCR beta chains only, and without alpha or paired-chain data the features that could be detected were limited. Some IMGT-functional V segments, including TRBV6-2 and TRBV6-3, could not be told apart with the 87-base-pair reads, so those segments were excluded.

In total, 500 to 700 healthy bone marrow donors made up the cohort. At the time of sampling, all cohort members were nominally healthy, though unrecorded immune exposures were likely present. The donor was CMV seronegative and was included in the group of a few hundred seronegative cohort members. Each donor provided a peripheral blood sample, and peripheral blood mononuclear cells were used for TCR beta sequencing. The Qiagen DNeasy Blood Extraction Kit was used to extract genomic DNA from the blood cell samples. Comment on this clone: No antigen is known for it.

Library generation was performed with the immunoSEQ multiplex PCR assay. The multiplex PCR relied on a mix of 60 forward primers for TCR Vbeta segments and 13 reverse primers for TCR Jbeta segments. Amplification of the CDR3 region of rearranged TCR beta genes was performed with a multiplex PCR assay on genomic DNA. On the Illumina HiSeq System, the amplified TCR beta libraries were sequenced as 87-base-pair reads. For the original study's pipeline: Across the 640 or so repertoires, a later analysis counted 80 million or so unique TCR beta chains, 9.5 million to 12 million of which were shared by at least two donors. To remove PCR and sequencing errors, raw reads were error-corrected and collapsed into unique sequences using a nearest-neighbor algorithm that merged closely related sequences. V, D and J gene segments were assigned by aligning CDR3 sequences to IMGT reference sequences. For a sequence to be retained, at least a six-nucleotide match to both a V gene segment and a J gene segment was required. A rearrangement was called productive if the CDR3 had no stop codons and remained in frame with V and J, and every other rearrangement was called non-productive. Following IMGT convention, CDR3 was defined as the stretch from the second conserved V-encoded cysteine up to the conserved J-encoded phenylalanine. The earlier analysis of fewer than 700 of the donors excluded sequences that lacked an unambiguous match to a single V gene segment. An earlier analysis of under 750 of the donors called V segments functional above 56.7% productive rearrangements and segregating when the between-donor standard deviation exceeded 5%. To diagnose cytomegalovirus status from the catalog of TCR beta chain sequences, a statistical classification framework was built. V and J gene assignment, in a later analysis, came from comparing TCR nucleotide sequences with IMGT/GENE-DB human TR gene sequences. A later analysis assigned CDR3 sequences and most-parsimonious VDJ recombination scenarios with the TCRdist pipeline. In a later analysis, each TCR beta chain was defined by its CDR3 amino acid sequence together with its V-gene family, and reads lacking a unique V-gene family were excluded. In a later analysis, 550 to 650 highly shared, low-generation-probability nucleotide sequences were removed to address suspected cross-contamination and a sequencing artifact. For each public chain, a later analysis derived a clonal expansion index from normalized ranks of inferred template counts within each repertoire. Generation probabilities in a later analysis came from a VDJ recombination model fitted to out-of-frame rearrangements, and those results were checked against IGoR. Hypergeometric tests were used in a later analysis to score TCR-TCR, TCR-HLA and TCR-CMV co-occurrence, with a repertoire-size bias correction applied to the TCR pairs. A later analysis estimated false discovery rates by permuting HLA or CMV assignments 20 times. A later analysis grouped co-occurring TCRs with DBSCAN, adding TCRdist sequence similarity when clustering within HLA-allele-positive subsets. For co-occurrence clustering, repertoires with fewer than 30,000 or more than 120,000 public chains were excluded, along with five or six repertoires with anomalous nucleotide sharing. What TCRdb holds here is the immuneACCESS table cut down to in-frame rearrangements. Part of the clones is not present; checked against another copy, under half of the missing clones reflect an unresolved V gene, and the others are unexplained. V, J and clone size were drawn from that table, and D and trimming were deduced from the DNA. The data table for this sample lists tens of thousands of clones. The ten largest account for approximately 6.8% of the sample.

The CDR3 has 14 amino acids, counting the end cysteine and phenylalanine. Only the CDR3 part of the read is kept: 42 bases, read in frame from the first base. The germline ends are 10 bases apart after V is trimmed by 5 bases and J by 0 bases. CDR1 and CDR2, looked up from the germline V gene (reference sequence), are LNHDA and SQIVND. Source material: PBMCs. The receptor's source is a woman aged 40-49 years in good health and CMV-seronegative. The rearrangement joined TRBV19 to TRBJ1-1; the D gene is perhaps TRBD1, on 6 matching bases. The sequenced DNA: TGTGCCAGTAGTCCCGACAGGCTGAACACTGAAGCTTTCTTT. This is translated as CASSPDRLNTEAFF.